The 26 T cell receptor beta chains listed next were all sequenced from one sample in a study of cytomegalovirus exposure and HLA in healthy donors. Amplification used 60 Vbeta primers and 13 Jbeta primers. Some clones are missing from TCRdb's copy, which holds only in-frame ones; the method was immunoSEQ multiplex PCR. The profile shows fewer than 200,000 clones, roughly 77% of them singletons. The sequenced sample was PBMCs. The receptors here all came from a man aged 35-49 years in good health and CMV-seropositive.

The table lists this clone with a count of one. The CDR3 DNA reads as TGTGCCAGCAGTGAGAGCGGTGGGGTGGGGGAGCAGTACTTC. Protein: CASSESGGVGEQYF. V gene TRBV2 combines with J gene TRBJ2-7; tentative D call: TRBD2 (5 bases). With 3 bases removed from V and 7 bases from J, the gap between germline ends came to 16 bases. This CDR3 comprises 14 residues. Germline V CDR1 and CDR2: SNHLY, FYNNEI.

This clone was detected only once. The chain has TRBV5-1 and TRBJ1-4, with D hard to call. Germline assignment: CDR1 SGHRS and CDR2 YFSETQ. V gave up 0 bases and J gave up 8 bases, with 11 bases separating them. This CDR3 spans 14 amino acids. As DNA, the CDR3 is TGCGCCAGCAGCTTGGAACCGGGGAGGGAAAAACTGTTTTTT. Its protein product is CASSLEPGREKLFF.

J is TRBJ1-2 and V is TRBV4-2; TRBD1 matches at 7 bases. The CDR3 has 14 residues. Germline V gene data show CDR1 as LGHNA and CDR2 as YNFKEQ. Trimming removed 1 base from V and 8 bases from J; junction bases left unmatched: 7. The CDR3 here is CASSQVGTAGGYTF. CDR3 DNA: TGTGCCAGCAGCCAAGTGGGGACAGCCGGGGGCTACACCTTC.

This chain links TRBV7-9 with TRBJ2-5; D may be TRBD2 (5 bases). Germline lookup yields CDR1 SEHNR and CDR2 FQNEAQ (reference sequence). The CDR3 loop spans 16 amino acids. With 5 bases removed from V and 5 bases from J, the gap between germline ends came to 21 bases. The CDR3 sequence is CASSREGGPFGETQYF. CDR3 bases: TGTGCCAGCAGCAGAGAAGGAGGCCCCTTTGGGGAGACCCAGTACTTC.

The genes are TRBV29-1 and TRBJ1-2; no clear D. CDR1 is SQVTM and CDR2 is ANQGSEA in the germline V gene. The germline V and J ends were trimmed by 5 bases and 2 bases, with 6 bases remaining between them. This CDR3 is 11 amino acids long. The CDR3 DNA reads TGCAGCGTTAACGGGAACTATGGCTACACCTTC. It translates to CSVNGNYGYTF.

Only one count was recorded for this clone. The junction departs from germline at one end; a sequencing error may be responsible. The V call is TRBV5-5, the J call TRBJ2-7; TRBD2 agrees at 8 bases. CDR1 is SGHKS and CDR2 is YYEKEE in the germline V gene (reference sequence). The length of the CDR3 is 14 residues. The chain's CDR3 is CASSSRGGGDEQYF. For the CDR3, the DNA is TGCGCCAGCAGCTCCCGGGGGGGTGGGGACGAGCAGTACTTC. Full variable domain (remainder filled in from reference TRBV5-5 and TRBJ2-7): DAGVTQSPTHLIKTRGQQVTLRCSPISGHKSVSWYQQVLGQGPQFIFQYYEKEERGRGNFPDRFSARQFPNYSSELNVNALLLGDSALYLCASSSRGGGDEQYFGPGTRLTVT.

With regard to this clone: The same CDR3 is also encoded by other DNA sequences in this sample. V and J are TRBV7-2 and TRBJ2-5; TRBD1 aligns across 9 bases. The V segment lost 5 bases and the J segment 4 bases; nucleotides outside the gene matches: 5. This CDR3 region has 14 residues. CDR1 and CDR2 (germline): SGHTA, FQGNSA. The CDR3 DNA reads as TGTGCCAGCAGCCCAGGACAGGGGAGAGAGACCCAGTACTTC. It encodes CASSPGQGRETQYF.

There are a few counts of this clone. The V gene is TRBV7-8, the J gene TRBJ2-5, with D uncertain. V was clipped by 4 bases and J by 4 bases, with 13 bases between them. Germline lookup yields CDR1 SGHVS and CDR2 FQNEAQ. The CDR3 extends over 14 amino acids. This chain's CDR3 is CASSSSAGPETQYF. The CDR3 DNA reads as TGTGCCAGCAGCTCCTCGGCAGGTCCAGAGACCCAGTACTTC. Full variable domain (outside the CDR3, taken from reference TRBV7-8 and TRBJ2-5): GAGVSQSPRYKVAKRGQDVALRCDPISGHVSLFWYQQALGQGPEFLTYFQNEAQLDKSGLPSDRFFAERPEGSVSTLKIQRTQQEDSAVYLCASSSSAGPETQYFGPGTRLLVL.

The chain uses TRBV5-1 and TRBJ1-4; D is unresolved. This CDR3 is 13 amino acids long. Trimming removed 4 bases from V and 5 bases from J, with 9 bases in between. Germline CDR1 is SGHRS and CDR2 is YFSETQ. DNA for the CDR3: TGCGCCAGCAGCGACGGGTTAAATGAAAAACTGTTTTTT. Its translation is CASSDGLNEKLFF.

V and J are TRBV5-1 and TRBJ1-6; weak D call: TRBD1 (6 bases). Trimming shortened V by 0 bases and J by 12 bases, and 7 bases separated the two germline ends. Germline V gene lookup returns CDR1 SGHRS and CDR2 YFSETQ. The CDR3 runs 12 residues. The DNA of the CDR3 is TGCGCCAGCAGCTTGGGAGGGGGACCCCTCCACTTT. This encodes CASSLGGGPLHF.

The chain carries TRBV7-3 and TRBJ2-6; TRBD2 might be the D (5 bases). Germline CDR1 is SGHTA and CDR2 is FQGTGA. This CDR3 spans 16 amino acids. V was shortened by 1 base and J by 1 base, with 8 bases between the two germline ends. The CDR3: CASSLNAGSGANVLTF. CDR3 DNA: TGTGCCAGCAGCTTAAATGCGGGTTCTGGGGCCAACGTCCTGACTTTC.

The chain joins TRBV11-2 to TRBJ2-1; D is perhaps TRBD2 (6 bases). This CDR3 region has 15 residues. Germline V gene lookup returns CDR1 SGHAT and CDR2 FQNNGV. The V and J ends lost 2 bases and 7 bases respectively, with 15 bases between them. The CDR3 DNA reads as TGTGCCAGCAGCTTATTTGGGGGGTTTGGTAATGAGCAGTTCTTC. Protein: CASSLFGGFGNEQFF.

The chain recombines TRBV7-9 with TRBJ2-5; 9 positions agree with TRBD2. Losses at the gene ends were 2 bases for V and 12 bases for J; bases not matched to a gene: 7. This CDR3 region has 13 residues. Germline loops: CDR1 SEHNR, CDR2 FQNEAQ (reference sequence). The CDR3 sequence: CASSLTASGVKYF. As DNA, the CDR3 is TGTGCCAGCAGCTTAACGGCTAGCGGGGTGAAGTACTTC.

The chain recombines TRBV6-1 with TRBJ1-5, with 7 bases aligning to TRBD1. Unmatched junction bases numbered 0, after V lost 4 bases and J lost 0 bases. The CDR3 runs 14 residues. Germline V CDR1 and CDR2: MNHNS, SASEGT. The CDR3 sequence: CASSAGGSNQPQHF. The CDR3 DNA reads TGTGCCAGCAGTGCAGGGGGTAGCAATCAGCCCCAGCATTTT.

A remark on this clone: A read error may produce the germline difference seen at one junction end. The CDR3 DNA follows: TGTTCCAGCAGCTTAGAGGGGAGGAATGGCTACACCTTC. Translation: CSSSLEGRNGYTF. The chain couples TRBV7-9 to TRBJ1-2, with a tentative D call TRBD1 (5 bases). CDR3 length: 13 amino acids. Germline-derived CDR1 and CDR2 are SEHNR and FQNEAQ (reference sequence).

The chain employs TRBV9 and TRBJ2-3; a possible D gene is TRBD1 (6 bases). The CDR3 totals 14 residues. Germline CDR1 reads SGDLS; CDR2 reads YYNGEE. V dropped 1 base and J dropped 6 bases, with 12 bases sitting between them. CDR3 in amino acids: CASSVSQRGDTQYF. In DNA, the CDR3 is TGTGCCAGCAGCGTATCGCAGAGGGGGGATACGCAGTATTTT.

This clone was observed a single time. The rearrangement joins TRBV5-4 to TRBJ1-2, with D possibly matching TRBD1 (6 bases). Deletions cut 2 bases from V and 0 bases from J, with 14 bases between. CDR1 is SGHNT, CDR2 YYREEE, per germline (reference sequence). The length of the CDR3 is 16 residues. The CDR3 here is CASSLGRTASNYGYTF. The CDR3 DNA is TGTGCCAGCAGCTTAGGTAGGACAGCATCTAACTATGGCTACACCTTC.

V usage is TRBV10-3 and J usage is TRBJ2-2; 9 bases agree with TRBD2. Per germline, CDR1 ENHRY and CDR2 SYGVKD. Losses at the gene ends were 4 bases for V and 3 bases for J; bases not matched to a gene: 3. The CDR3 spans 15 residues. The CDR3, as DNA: TGTGCCATCAGTGCAGCGGGAGGTGACACCGGGGAGCTGTTTTTT. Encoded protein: CAISAAGGDTGELFF.

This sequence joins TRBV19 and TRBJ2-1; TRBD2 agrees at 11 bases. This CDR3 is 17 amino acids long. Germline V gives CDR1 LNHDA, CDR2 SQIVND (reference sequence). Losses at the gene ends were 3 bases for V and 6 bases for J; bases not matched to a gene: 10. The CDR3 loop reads CASSMDRGTSGSNEQFF. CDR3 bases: TGTGCCAGTAGTATGGACCGCGGGACTAGCGGAAGCAATGAGCAGTTCTTC.

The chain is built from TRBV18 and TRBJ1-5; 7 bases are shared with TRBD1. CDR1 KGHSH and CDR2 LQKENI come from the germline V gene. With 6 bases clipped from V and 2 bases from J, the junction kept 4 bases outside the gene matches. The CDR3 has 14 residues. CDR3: CASSAGTGNQPQHF. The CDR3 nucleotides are TGTGCCAGCTCCGCCGGGACAGGCAATCAGCCCCAGCATTTT. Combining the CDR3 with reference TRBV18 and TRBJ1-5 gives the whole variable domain NAGVMQNPRHLVRRRGQEARLRCSPMKGHSHVYWYRQLPEEGLKFMVYLQKENIIDESGMPKERFSAEFPKEGPSILRIQQVVRGDSAAYFCASSAGTGNQPQHFGDGTRLSIL.

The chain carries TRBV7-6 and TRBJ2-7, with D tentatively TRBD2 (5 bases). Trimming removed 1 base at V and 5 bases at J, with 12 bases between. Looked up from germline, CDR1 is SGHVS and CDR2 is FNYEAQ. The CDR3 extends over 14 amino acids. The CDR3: CASSLGPGSDEQYF. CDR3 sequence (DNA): TGTGCCAGCAGCTTAGGTCCGGGGAGCGACGAGCAGTACTTC.

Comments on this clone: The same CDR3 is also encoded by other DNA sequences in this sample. CDR3 DNA: TGTGCCAGCAGTTTATGGACAGGGGGGAATGAAAAACTGTTTTTT. Translation: CASSLWTGGNEKLFF. The V gene is TRBV28, the J gene TRBJ1-4; 9 nucleotides align to TRBD1. Trimming removed 0 bases from V and 5 bases from J; junction bases left unmatched: 1. Per the germline V gene, CDR1 is MDHEN and CDR2 is SYDVKM. The CDR3 spans 15 residues. Complete variable domain (other parts from reference TRBV28 and TRBJ1-4): DVKVTQSSRYLVKRTGEKVFLECVQDMDHENMFWYRQDPGLGLRLIYFSYDVKMKEKGDIPEGYSVSREKKERFSLILESASTNQTSMYLCASSLWTGGNEKLFFGSGTQLSVL.

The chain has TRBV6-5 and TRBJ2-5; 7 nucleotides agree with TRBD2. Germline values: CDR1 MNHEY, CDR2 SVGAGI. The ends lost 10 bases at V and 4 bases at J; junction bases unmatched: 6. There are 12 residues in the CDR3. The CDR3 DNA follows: TGTGCCACCTGGACTAGATCAGAGACCCAGTACTTC. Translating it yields CATWTRSETQYF.

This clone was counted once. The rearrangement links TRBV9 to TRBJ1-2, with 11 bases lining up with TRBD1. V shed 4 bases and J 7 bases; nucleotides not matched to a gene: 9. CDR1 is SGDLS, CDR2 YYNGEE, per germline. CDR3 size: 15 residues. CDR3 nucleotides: TGTGCCAGCAGCTTTACAGGACAGGGGGCCGCTGGCTACACCTTC. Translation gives CASSFTGQGAAGYTF.

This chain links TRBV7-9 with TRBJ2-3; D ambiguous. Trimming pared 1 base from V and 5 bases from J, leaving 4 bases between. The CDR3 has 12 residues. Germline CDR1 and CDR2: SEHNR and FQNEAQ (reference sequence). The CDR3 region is CASSLDLDTQYF. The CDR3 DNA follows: TGTGCCAGCAGCTTAGACTTAGATACGCAGTATTTT.

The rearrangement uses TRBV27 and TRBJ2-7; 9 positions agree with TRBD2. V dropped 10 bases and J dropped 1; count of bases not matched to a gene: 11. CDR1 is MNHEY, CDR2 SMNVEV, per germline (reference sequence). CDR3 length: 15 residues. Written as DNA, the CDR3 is TGTGCCACCCATCGGGCGGGAGGGTCGTCCTACGAGCAGTACTTC. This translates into CATHRAGGSSYEQYF.